This T cell receptor beta chain is from a study of radiotherapy plus CTLA-4 blockade in lung cancer. Overall study results and limits: In blood, tumor-derived TCR clones expanded after radiotherapy plus ipilimumab. Reports state that early shifts in blood T cell clones, with interferon-beta, best predicted response.

CTLA-4 blockade using ipilimumab, together with focal radiation, was received by patients with chemo-refractory metastatic non-small-cell lung cancer. A note on this clone: Its target is unknown.

The CDR3 is 14 amino acids. With 1 base removed from V and 4 bases from J, the gap between germline ends came to 11 bases. Germline CDR1 reads SGHRS; CDR2 reads YFSETQ. Using immunoSEQ multiplex PCR, the repertoire was profiled, and TCRdb retains in-frame clones only, with some absent. The sample includes over 80,000 clones, roughly four fifths of them seen just once. Material: peripheral blood, obtained from a patient treated with radiotherapy plus ipilimumab. The origin of this receptor is a human donor with non-small cell lung cancer who had stable disease on radiotherapy plus ipilimumab. J is TRBJ2-5 and V is TRBV5-1; D remains unclear. The DNA for the CDR3 is TGCGCCAGCAGCTTGAGGACCGACGGAGAGACCCAGTACTTC. This sequence encodes CASSLRTDGETQYF.